The 23 T cell receptor beta chains reported below all come from one sample, sequenced in a study of post-analysis software for immune sequencing data. Study-wide results and limits: Higher frequency in patients than in controls was seen for five TRBV segments, with TRBV5-6, TRBV5-1 and TRBV20-1 among them.

Their antigens remain unidentified. Unique molecular identifiers had been added to the TCR beta cDNA libraries. TCRdb independently ran MiXCR on the PCR reads; one entry per CDR3 protein. The sample holds hundreds of thousands of distinct CDR3 sequences; about 40% are singletons and the top ten take roughly 1.7%. The sample comprised blood. The source is a girl aged 10 to 17 with multiple sclerosis.

The DNA of the CDR3 is TGTGCCAGCACCTACTACCTGTCTAGCACAGATACGCAGTATTTT. Translating gives CASTYYLSSTDTQYF. J is TRBJ2-3 and V is TRBV7-2, with no clear D. The CDR3 consists of 15 residues. Germline assignment: CDR1 SGHTA and CDR2 FQGNSA. V lost 7 bases to trimming and J lost 0 bases, with 14 bases between them.

The chain carries TRBV12-3 or TRBV12-4 and TRBJ1-2, with no clear D. V was shortened by 6 bases and J by 2 bases, with 10 bases between the two germline ends. This CDR3 contains 13 residues. The CDR3 reads CASSYTENYGYTF. For the CDR3, the DNA is TGTGCCAGCAGCTATACAGAGAACTATGGCTACACCTTC.

In the case of this clonotype: Here the CDR3 omits its conserved ending phenylalanine or tryptophan, so a read error is the likely source. The J gene is TRBJ1-1, the V gene TRBV12-3 or TRBV12-4, with 7 bases identical to TRBD1. Trimming at V came to 6 bases and at J to 2 bases, leaving 9 bases not matched to a gene. The CDR3 extends over 15 amino acids. The CDR3 sequence is CASRKGAYLNTEAFC. In nucleotides, the CDR3 is TGTGCCAGCAGAAAGGGGGCTTACCTCAACACTGAAGCTTTCTGT.

This chain links TRBV28 with TRBJ2-3, with 7 bases aligning to TRBD2. Trimming at V came to 4 bases and at J to 6 bases, leaving 19 bases not matched to a gene. Per the germline V gene, CDR1 is MDHEN and CDR2 is SYDVKM. The CDR3 has 18 residues. The chain's CDR3 is CASSSPRAGSEPVDTQYF. The CDR3 nucleotides are TGTGCCAGCAGTTCCCCCCGAGCGGGGAGCGAACCAGTCGATACGCAGTATTTT.

The CDR3 DNA follows: TGCGCCAGCAGCTTGGAATGGGTTGGAGAGACCCAGTACTTC. It specifies CASSLEWVGETQYF. The V call is TRBV5-1, the J call TRBJ2-5; D remains unclear. The CDR3 spans 14 residues. V gave up 0 bases and J gave up 4 bases, with 10 bases separating them. The V gene's germline CDR1 is SGHRS and CDR2 YFSETQ.

This clonotype was counted between two and nine times. V gene TRBV12-3 or TRBV12-4 combines with J gene TRBJ1-1; tentative D call: TRBD1 (5 bases). The CDR3 consists of 13 residues. The ends were cut back, 6 bases at V and 0 bases at J, with 8 bases in the middle. The CDR3 loop reads CASRGLLNTEAFF. The CDR3 nucleotides read TGTGCCAGCAGGGGACTGCTGAACACTGAAGCTTTCTTT.

V usage is TRBV6-5 and J usage is TRBJ2-3; D might be TRBD1 or TRBD2, each matching 6 bases. The germline CDR1 and CDR2 sequences are MNHEY and SVGAGI. There are 15 residues in the CDR3. Trimming shortened V by 7 bases and J by 3 bases, and 17 bases separated the two germline ends. CDR3 nucleotides: TGTGCCAGCACCCACTCCCGGGGGCTAACAGATACGCAGTATTTT. It is translated as CASTHSRGLTDTQYF.

The V gene is TRBV3-1, the J gene TRBJ2-5; D gene uncertain. This CDR3 is 14 amino acids long. V lost 1 base, J lost 1 base, and 7 bases lay in between. Germline CDR1 reads LGHDT; CDR2 reads YNNKEL (reference sequence). This CDR3 is CASSQGDGQETQYF. The CDR3 nucleotides read TGTGCCAGCAGCCAAGGAGACGGCCAAGAGACCCAGTACTTC.

CDR3 region: CSATGTSGGAWYEQYF. The CDR3 nucleotides are TGCAGTGCTACCGGGACTAGCGGGGGGGCCTGGTACGAGCAGTACTTC. The V call is TRBV20-1, the J call TRBJ2-7, with 16 bases aligning to TRBD2. CDR1 is DFQATT and CDR2 is SNEGSKA in the germline V gene (reference sequence). The CDR3 length is 16 residues. V shed 4 bases and J 4 bases; nucleotides not matched to a gene: 7.

The chain recombines TRBV6-5 with TRBJ1-2, with TRBD1 as a possible D gene (5 bases). V was trimmed by 1 base and J by 6 bases, leaving 9 bases between them. Germline V gives CDR1 MNHEY, CDR2 SVGAGI. The CDR3 is 13 residues long. The CDR3 reads CASSYFGQNGYTF. The CDR3, as DNA: TGTGCCAGCAGTTACTTCGGACAAAATGGCTACACCTTC.

CDR3 nucleotides: TGTGCCAGCAGTTTCGAGGGGGCGCGGACTGAAGCTTTCTTT. Its protein is CASSFEGARTEAFF. The gene calls are TRBV12-3 or TRBV12-4 and TRBJ1-1, with 7 bases aligning to TRBD1. The CDR3 extends over 14 amino acids. Trimming took 3 bases from V and 5 from J; bases not matched to a gene: 6.

This chain uses TRBV20-1 with TRBJ2-3, with D possibly TRBD1 on 6 matching bases. V was clipped by 8 bases and J by 2 bases, with 23 bases between them. Germline V gene data show CDR1 as DFQATT and CDR2 as SNEGSKA (reference sequence). The CDR3 runs to 16 residues. The CDR3 coding sequence is TGCAGTTTTTTAAAGGGCGCGAGGGGGACCACAGATACGCAGTATTTT. Amino acid sequence: CSFLKGARGTTDTQYF.

This chain links TRBV11-2 with TRBJ2-3, with D possibly matching TRBD2 (7 bases). With 1 base removed from V and 4 bases from J, the gap between germline ends came to 21 bases. Germline V gene sequence: CDR1 SGHAT, CDR2 FQNNGV. This CDR3 spans 18 amino acids. Written as DNA, the CDR3 is TGTGCCAGCAGCTTAGGGGGCGGGGGCCGCCGGACGGCAGATACGCAGTATTTT. It codes for CASSLGGGGRRTADTQYF.

This clonotype turned up a few times. The chain couples TRBV6-5 to TRBJ2-3; TRBD1 agrees at 9 bases. The length of the CDR3 is 14 residues. J gave up 6 bases and V 7 bases, and 8 bases lay outside the gene matches. Germline CDR1 is MNHEY and CDR2 is SVGAGI. CDR3 bases: TGTGCCAGCAACGGGGACAGGGATTTTGATACGCAGTATTTT. This encodes CASNGDRDFDTQYF.

This chain connects TRBV27 to TRBJ1-2, with 8 bases lining up with TRBD1. V shed 3 bases and J 4 bases; nucleotides not matched to a gene: 7. This CDR3 comprises 15 residues. CDR1 and CDR2 (germline): MNHEY, SMNVEV (reference sequence). CDR3 amino acids: CASSFRAGQVYGYTF. DNA of the CDR3: TGTGCCAGCAGTTTTCGAGCGGGACAGGTCTATGGCTACACCTTC.

This chain uses TRBV11-3 with TRBJ2-7; 9 bases fit TRBD2. The CDR3 contains 15 residues. Germline CDR1 SGHNT, CDR2 YENEEA. V lost 3 bases and J lost 5; bases outside the gene matches: 8. CDR3 sequence reads: CASSLGLAIIDEQYF. The CDR3 region has the DNA TGTGCCAGCAGCTTGGGACTAGCCATAATCGACGAGCAGTACTTC.

The CDR3, as DNA: TGTGCCAGCAGTCCACGACTAGCGGGAGGCTACGAGCAGTACTTC. Translated, it gives CASSPRLAGGYEQYF. V is TRBV28 and J is TRBJ2-7; 13 nucleotides match TRBD2. This CDR3 is built from 15 residues. V lost 5 bases, J lost 3 bases, and 4 bases stayed unmatched. CDR1 is MDHEN and CDR2 is SYDVKM in the germline V gene.

The chain couples TRBV12-3 or TRBV12-4 to TRBJ2-7; 7 nucleotides line up with TRBD2. The CDR3 loop spans 13 amino acids. Trimming took 4 bases from V and 6 from J; bases not matched to a gene: 6. CDR3 DNA sequence: TGTGCCAGCAGTTCCCTCTTAGCGGGCGAGCAGTACTTC. Translation: CASSSLLAGEQYF.

This clonotype has only a few counts. The chain couples TRBV12-3 or TRBV12-4 to TRBJ2-7, with TRBD1 as a possible D gene (5 bases). CDR3 length: 16 amino acids. With 7 bases removed from V and 2 bases from J, the gap between germline ends came to 21 bases. CDR3 in amino acids: CASTSSGATLTYEQYF. CDR3 nucleotides: TGTGCCAGCACTTCGAGTGGGGCCACCCTCACCTACGAGCAGTACTTC.

The V and J genes are TRBV6-5 and TRBJ1-4, with 9 bases lining up with TRBD1. The J segment lost 5 bases and the V segment lost 4 bases, leaving 8 bases of the junction unmatched. In germline, CDR1 is MNHEY, CDR2 SVGAGI. The CDR3 contains 16 residues. In DNA, the CDR3 is TGTGCCAGCAGTTTCTCGACCGGACAGGGGAATGAAAAACTGTTTTTT. Translation gives CASSFSTGQGNEKLFF.

With respect to this clonotype: The junction departs from germline at one end; a sequencing error may be responsible. The CDR3 DNA is TGTACCAGCAGTCCTAGCGGGAGGGCCTCCTACGAGCAGTACTTC. It specifies CTSSPSGRASYEQYF. The V call is TRBV6-2 or TRBV6-3, the J call TRBJ2-7, with TRBD2 matching 12 bases. The CDR3 extends over 15 amino acids. Per the germline V gene, CDR1 is MNHEY and CDR2 is SVGEGT.

This clonotype appeared a few times. The rearrangement uses TRBV10-3 and TRBJ2-1; D gene ambiguous. CDR1 is ENHRY and CDR2 is SYGVKD in the germline V gene. V was clipped by 6 bases and J by 7 bases, with 7 bases between them. The CDR3 has 11 amino acids. The CDR3 region is CAIRTRNEQFF. Written as DNA, the CDR3 is TGTGCCATCAGGACACGAAATGAGCAGTTCTTC.

This clonotype was detected a few times. The chain uses TRBV29-1 and TRBJ2-7; D perhaps matches TRBD2 (5 bases). The CDR3 is 15 amino acids. V was shortened by 6 bases and J by 2 bases, with 20 bases between the two germline ends. Germline V gene sequence: CDR1 SQVTM, CDR2 ANQGSEA. The CDR3 DNA is TGCAGCGTCAACCGCCCGACGGGATCTGCCTACGAGCAGTACTTC. Protein product: CSVNRPTGSAYEQYF.